Below are 2 T cell receptor beta chains sequenced from a single sample in a study of CD8+ T cells in alopecia areata. Extraction of RNA preceded its reverse transcription into cDNA, which served as the sequencing template. Repertoires were generated with immunoSEQ multiplex PCR, while TCRdb's copy carries only in-frame clones and drops some. The table lists 75,000 to 80,000 clones, around two thirds of them singletons. Stated treatment: oral pan-JAK inhibitor, 5-10 mg twice daily. Material: CD8+ T cells sorted from blood, obtained at week 24, from a patient treated with tofacitinib. These TCRs come from a human donor with alopecia areata.

This clone showed up just once. The V call is TRBV5-1, the J call TRBJ2-3; 7 bases match TRBD1. Unmatched junction bases numbered 14, after V lost 7 bases and J lost 6 bases. CDR3 length equals 15 residues. Germline V gene data show CDR1 as SGHRS and CDR2 as YFSETQ. The CDR3 here is CASEDRVRVSDTQYF. The CDR3, as DNA: TGCGCCAGCGAAGACAGGGTTCGGGTTTCGGATACGCAGTATTTT.

This sequence joins TRBV7-9 and TRBJ1-1; 7 nucleotides align to TRBD1. The CDR3 loop spans 16 amino acids. The germline V gene encodes CDR1 SEHNR and CDR2 FQNEAQ (reference sequence). V lost 2 bases, J lost 4 bases, and 10 bases stayed unmatched. The CDR3 sequence: CASSLPLSGGGTEAFF. DNA for the CDR3: TGTGCCAGCAGCTTACCCCTTTCAGGGGGTGGCACTGAAGCTTTCTTT. The complete variable domain, with remaining parts taken from reference TRBV7-9 and TRBJ1-1, reads DTGVSQNPRHKITKRGQNVTFRCDPISEHNRLYWYRQTLGQGPEFLTYFQNEAQLEKSRLLSDRFSAERPKGSFSTLEIQRTEQGDSAMYLCASSLPLSGGGTEAFFGQGTRLTVV.